These 13 T cell receptor beta chains were all obtained from the same sample, sequenced in a study of Graves' ophthalmopathy and Graves' hyperthyroidism (dated by TCRdb to 2016 to 2019). Data came from an Illumina HiSeq 2000. TCR beta CDR3 regions were amplified from RNA transcripts for repertoire sequencing. The first round was an RT-PCR using HTBI primers with the Qiagen OneStep RT-PCR kit, and this first round was followed by a second-round multiplex PCR, then size selection and purification. The public reads were reanalyzed by TCRdb: fastp trimming at Q25, MiXCR alignment, in-frame beta chains only. Duplicate CDR3 protein sequences are folded into a single record with the most common DNA and genes. The sample includes roughly 600,000 distinct CDR3 sequences, with roughly 39% observed a single time. The ten largest clones capture about 4.2% of the sample. Source material: peripheral blood or thyroid tissue (not recorded which). The receptors originated from an adult man with Graves' hyperthyroidism.

On this clonotype: At one end, the junction sequence differs from germline, possibly due to a read error. The chain is built from TRBV2 and TRBJ1-1; D perhaps matches TRBD1 (5 bases). This CDR3 has 15 residues. The V gene's germline CDR1 is SNHLY and CDR2 FYNNEI. CDR3 protein: CAISESGYKNTEAFF. The CDR3 bases are TGTGCCATCAGTGAGTCAGGGTATAAGAACACTGAAGCTTTCTTT.

This clonotype was seen more than once but under ten times. The chain carries TRBV4-1 and TRBJ1-6; the D gene is possibly TRBD1 (6 bases). Trimming removed 0 bases from V and 0 bases from J, with 12 bases in between. The CDR3 is 18 residues long. The V gene's germline CDR1 is MGHRA and CDR2 YSYEKL. CDR3 in DNA: TGCGCCAGCAGCCAAGAAGGCCAGGGGATCTCCTATAATTCACCCCTCCACTTT. Translating it yields CASSQEGQGISYNSPLHF.

This clonotype has only a few counts. The chain recombines TRBV11-2 with TRBJ2-2, with D possibly TRBD2 on 6 matching bases. CDR3 size: 14 residues. Between the trimmed V and J ends, which lost 5 bases and 5 bases, there was a span of 12 bases. The germline gives CDR1 SGHAT, CDR2 FQNNGV. The CDR3 is CASSPPGTTGELFF. CDR3 sequence (DNA): TGTGCCAGCAGCCCACCCGGGACTACCGGGGAGCTGTTTTTT.

This clonotype was observed many times. The chain links TRBV19 to TRBJ1-5, with 7 bases aligning to TRBD1. V lost 4 bases, J lost 5 bases, and 11 bases stayed unmatched. This CDR3 has 16 amino acids. The V gene's germline CDR1 is LNHDA and CDR2 SQIVND (reference sequence). CDR3 coding DNA: TGTGCCAGTAGTAGATCTACACAGGGGATGTATCAGCCCCAGCATTTT. It encodes CASSRSTQGMYQPQHF.

This clonotype was counted ten times or more. The CDR3: CASSLNQGREQYF. Written as DNA, the CDR3 is TGTGCCAGCAGCTTGAATCAGGGTCGCGAGCAGTACTTC. The V call is TRBV5-6, the J call TRBJ2-7, with D possibly matching TRBD1 (5 bases). The CDR3 length is 13 residues. From germline, CDR1 is SGHDT and CDR2 YYEEEE. V was cut by 1 base and J by 6 bases, with 11 bases left in between.

In this sample, this clonotype turned up a few times. The rearrangement links TRBV27 to TRBJ2-7, with 7 bases matching TRBD1. With V trimmed by 5 bases and J by 1 base, 8 bases remained unmatched. Germline CDR1 reads MNHEY; CDR2 reads SMNVEV (reference sequence). The CDR3 is 15 amino acids. The CDR3 protein is CASSMTGKKSYEQYF. DNA for the CDR3: TGTGCCAGCAGTATGACAGGGAAGAAATCCTACGAGCAGTACTTC.

This chain uses TRBV2 with TRBJ1-2; D call uncertain. Germline V gives CDR1 SNHLY, CDR2 FYNNEI. The CDR3 is 14 amino acids. Trimming stripped 11 bases from V and 0 bases from J, with 16 bases between. The CDR3 spells CAPPGRNSNYGYTF. As DNA, the CDR3 is TGTGCCCCGCCCGGGAGGAACTCTAACTATGGCTACACCTTC. Full variable domain (outside the CDR3, taken from reference TRBV2 and TRBJ1-2): EPEVTQTPSHQVTQMGQEVILRCVPISNHLYFYWYRQILGQKVEFLVSFYNNEISEKSEIFDDQFSVERPDGSNFTLKIRSTKLEDSAMYFCAPPGRNSNYGYTFGSGTRLTVV.

This clonotype was seen at least ten times. CDR3 residues: CASSVAGTSTGELFF. The CDR3 DNA sequence: TGTGCCAGCAGCGTAGCCGGGACTAGTACCGGGGAGCTGTTTTTT. J is TRBJ2-2 and V is TRBV9; 8 bases match TRBD2. Germline assignment: CDR1 SGDLS and CDR2 YYNGEE. This CDR3 has 15 residues. Trimming took 0 bases from V and 5 from J; bases not matched to a gene: 3.

This clonotype was counted ten times or more. The chain is built from TRBV29-1 and TRBJ2-5, with D maybe TRBD2 (6 bases). The CDR3 has 12 amino acids. In germline, CDR1 is SQVTM, CDR2 ANQGSEA. The V end was cut by 0 bases, the J end by 4 bases, with 6 bases between. The CDR3 region is CSVEEGGETQYF. In DNA form, the CDR3 reads TGCAGCGTTGAAGAGGGGGGAGAGACCCAGTACTTC.

The J gene is TRBJ2-3, the V gene TRBV7-8, with D perhaps TRBD1 (7 bases). CDR1 is SGHVS, CDR2 FQNEAQ, per germline. This CDR3 contains 16 residues. Deletions cut 0 bases from V and 0 bases from J, with 10 bases between. CDR3 region: CASSLAGGQSTDTQYF. The CDR3 DNA is TGTGCCAGCAGCTTAGCGGGGGGACAGAGCACAGATACGCAGTATTTT. The full variable domain, its missing parts supplied by reference TRBV7-8 and TRBJ2-3, is GAGVSQSPRYKVAKRGQDVALRCDPISGHVSLFWYQQALGQGPEFLTYFQNEAQLDKSGLPSDRFFAERPEGSVSTLKIQRTQQEDSAVYLCASSLAGGQSTDTQYFGPGTRLTVL.

Many counts were recorded for this clonotype. V and J are TRBV5-1 and TRBJ1-2; perhaps TRBD1 as D (5 bases). Trimming took off 5 bases at V and 3 bases at J, with 8 bases between the two ends. The CDR3 is made up of 12 amino acids. Per germline, CDR1 SGHRS and CDR2 YFSETQ. The DNA for the CDR3 is TGCGCCAGCAGAGGGACGGACTATGGCTACACCTTC. Its protein product is CASRGTDYGYTF.

Of note for this clonotype: A read error may explain this, as a much larger clone is one base away. This likely comes from a read error, as the CDR3 has no conserved phenylalanine or tryptophan at its end. The chain combines TRBV28 with TRBJ2-7; D not certain. The CDR3 is made up of 13 amino acids. The germline V and J ends were trimmed by 4 bases and 1 base, with 8 bases remaining between them. CDR1 MDHEN and CDR2 SYDVKM come from the germline V gene. CDR3 nucleotides: TGTGCCAGCAGTTATGGCAGATCCTACGAGCAGTACCTC. It yields the protein CASSYGRSYEQYL.

In its sample, this clonotype was seen many times. The chain combines TRBV15 with TRBJ1-4; 9 positions match TRBD1. Germline CDR1 is LNHNV and CDR2 is YYDKDF (reference sequence). V shed 6 bases, J shed 6 bases, and the junction held 8 bases outside the gene matches. This CDR3 region has 15 residues. CDR3 sequence reads: CATRRIGQGYEKLFF. The CDR3 nucleotides read TGTGCCACCAGGAGGATAGGACAGGGGTATGAAAAACTGTTTTTT. Supplemented by reference TRBV15 and TRBJ1-4, the full variable domain reads DAMVIQNPRYQVTQFGKPVTLSCSQTLNHNVMYWYQQKSSQAPKLLFHYYDKDFNNEADTPDNFQSRRPNTSFCFLDIRSPGLGDTAMYLCATRRIGQGYEKLFFGSGTQLSVL.